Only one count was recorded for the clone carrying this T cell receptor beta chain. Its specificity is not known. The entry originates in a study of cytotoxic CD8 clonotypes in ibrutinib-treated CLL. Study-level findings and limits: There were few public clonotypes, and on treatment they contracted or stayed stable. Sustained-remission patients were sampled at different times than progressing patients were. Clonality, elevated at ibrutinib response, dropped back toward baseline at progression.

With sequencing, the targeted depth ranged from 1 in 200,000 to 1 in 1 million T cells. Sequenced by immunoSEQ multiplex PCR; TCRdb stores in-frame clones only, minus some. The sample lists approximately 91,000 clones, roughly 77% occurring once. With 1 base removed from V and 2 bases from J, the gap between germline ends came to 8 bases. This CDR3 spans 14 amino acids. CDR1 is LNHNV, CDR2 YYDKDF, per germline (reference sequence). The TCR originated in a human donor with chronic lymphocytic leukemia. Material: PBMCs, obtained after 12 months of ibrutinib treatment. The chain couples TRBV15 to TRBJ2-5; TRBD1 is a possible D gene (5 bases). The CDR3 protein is CATSRGQTQETQYF. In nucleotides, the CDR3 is TGTGCCACCAGCAGAGGACAGACGCAAGAGACCCAGTACTTC.